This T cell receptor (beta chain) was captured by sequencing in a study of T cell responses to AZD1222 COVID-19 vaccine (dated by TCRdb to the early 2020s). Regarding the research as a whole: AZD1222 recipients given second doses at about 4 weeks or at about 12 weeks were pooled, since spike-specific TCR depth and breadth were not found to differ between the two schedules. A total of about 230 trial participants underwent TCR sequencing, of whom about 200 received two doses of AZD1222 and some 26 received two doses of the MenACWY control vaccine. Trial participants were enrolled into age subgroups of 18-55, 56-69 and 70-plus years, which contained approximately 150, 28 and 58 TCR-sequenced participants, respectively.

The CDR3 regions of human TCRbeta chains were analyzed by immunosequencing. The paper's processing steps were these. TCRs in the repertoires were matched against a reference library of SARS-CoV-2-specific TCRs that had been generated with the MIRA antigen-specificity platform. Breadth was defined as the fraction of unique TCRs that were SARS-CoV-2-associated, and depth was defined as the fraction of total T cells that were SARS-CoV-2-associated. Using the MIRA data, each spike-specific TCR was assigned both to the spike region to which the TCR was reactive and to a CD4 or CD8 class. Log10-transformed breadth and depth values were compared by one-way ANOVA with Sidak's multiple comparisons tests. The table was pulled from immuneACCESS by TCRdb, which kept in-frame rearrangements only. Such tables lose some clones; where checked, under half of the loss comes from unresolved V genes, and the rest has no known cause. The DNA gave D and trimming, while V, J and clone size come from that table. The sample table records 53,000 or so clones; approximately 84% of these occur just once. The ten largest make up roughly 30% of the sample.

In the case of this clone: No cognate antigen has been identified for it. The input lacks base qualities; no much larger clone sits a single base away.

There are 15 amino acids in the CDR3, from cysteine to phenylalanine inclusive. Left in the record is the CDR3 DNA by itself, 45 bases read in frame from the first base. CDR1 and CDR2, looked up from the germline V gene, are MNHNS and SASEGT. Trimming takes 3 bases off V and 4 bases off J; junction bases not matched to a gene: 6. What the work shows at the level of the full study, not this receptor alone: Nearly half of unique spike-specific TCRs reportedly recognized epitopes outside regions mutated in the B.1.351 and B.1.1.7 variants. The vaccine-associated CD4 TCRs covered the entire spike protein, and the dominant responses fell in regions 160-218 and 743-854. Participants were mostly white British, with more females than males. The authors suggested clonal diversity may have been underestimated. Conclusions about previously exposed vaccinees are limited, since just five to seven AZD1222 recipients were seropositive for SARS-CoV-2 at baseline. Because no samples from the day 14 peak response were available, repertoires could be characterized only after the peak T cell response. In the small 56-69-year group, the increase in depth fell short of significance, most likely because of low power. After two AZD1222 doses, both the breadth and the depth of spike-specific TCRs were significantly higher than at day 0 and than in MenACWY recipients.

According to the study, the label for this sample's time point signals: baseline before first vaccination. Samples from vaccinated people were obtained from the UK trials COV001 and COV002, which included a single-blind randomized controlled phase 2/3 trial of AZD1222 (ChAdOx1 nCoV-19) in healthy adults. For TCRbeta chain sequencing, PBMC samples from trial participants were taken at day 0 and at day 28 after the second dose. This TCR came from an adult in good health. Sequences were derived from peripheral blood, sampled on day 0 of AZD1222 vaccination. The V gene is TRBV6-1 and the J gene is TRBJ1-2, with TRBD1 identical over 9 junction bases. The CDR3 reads CASSDAGTGTYGYTF. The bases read TGTGCCAGCAGTGATGCCGGGACAGGGACCTATGGCTACACCTTC.